Included here is one TCR beta chain sequence, with context. Antigen: not known. The junction differs from germline at one of its ends, possibly a read error. The data originate from a study of cytomegalovirus exposure and HLA in healthy donors. Findings of the study overall: Most TCR sequences showed up rarely, but some public TCRs showed up in many donors. V- and J-gene trimming in TCR beta was tied to a missense DCLRE1C variant by an analysis performed later. CMV serostatus was the only recorded immune exposure for donors.

Amplification used 60 Vbeta primers and 13 Jbeta primers. Profiled with immunoSEQ multiplex PCR; TCRdb holds only in-frame clones, not every one. In the table there are 140,000 or so clones, around three quarters of which are singletons. This CDR3 is 14 amino acids long. Per the germline V gene, CDR1 is GTSNPN and CDR2 is SVGIG (reference sequence). The chain carries TRBV30 and TRBJ1-2; D is perhaps TRBD1 (6 bases). Sequencing input: PBMCs. The source is a man in his forties in good health and CMV-seronegative. CDR3 region: CAWTQGPSVRAYPF. CDR3 in DNA: TGTGCCTGGACCCAGGGGCCTTCAGTCAGAGCCTACCCCTTC.